The T cell receptor (beta chain) under discussion was sequenced for a study of cytomegalovirus exposure and HLA in healthy donors. Turning to the study itself: There were some 400 genotyped donors. Of these, roughly 80% fell in the genetic ancestry cluster associated with self-reported Caucasian donors. Study outcomes and limitations: Indistinguishable V segments such as TRBV6-2 and TRBV6-3 were excluded. HLA alleles showed associations with roughly 17,000 TCR beta sequences in a later analysis, at a 0.05 false discovery rate. Earlier analysis looked at TCR beta V segments, and most were productive about 87% or about 30% of the time.

On this clone itself: What it recognizes is unknown.

PCR primers comprised 60 Vbeta and 13 Jbeta primers. Only in-frame clones appear in the TCRdb table, and some are missing; sequencing was by immunoSEQ multiplex PCR. The data show about 140,000 clones, around 85% seen once. Germline CDR1 is SNHLY and CDR2 is FYNNEI. Between the trimmed V and J ends, which lost 3 bases and 9 bases, there was a span of 14 bases. This CDR3 has 13 amino acids. This TCR came from a woman aged 45-59 years in good health and CMV-seropositive. The J gene is TRBJ2-5, the V gene TRBV2; D gene unclear. The specimen was PBMCs. CDR3 nucleotide sequence: TGTGCCAGCAGTGACTCGGCACTCCGGGCCCAGTACTTC. Its translation: CASSDSALRAQYF.